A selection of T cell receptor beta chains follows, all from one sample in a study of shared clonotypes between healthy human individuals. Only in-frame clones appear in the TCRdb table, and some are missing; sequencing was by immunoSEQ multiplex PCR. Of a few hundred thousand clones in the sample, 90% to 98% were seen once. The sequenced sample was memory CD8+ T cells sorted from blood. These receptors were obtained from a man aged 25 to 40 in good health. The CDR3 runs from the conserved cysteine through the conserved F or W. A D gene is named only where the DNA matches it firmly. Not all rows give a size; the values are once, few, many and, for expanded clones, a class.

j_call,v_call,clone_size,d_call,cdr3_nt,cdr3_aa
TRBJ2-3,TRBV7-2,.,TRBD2,TGTGCCAGCAGCTTAACTAGCGGGGGGTTTGCAGATACGCAGTATTTT,CASSLTSGGFADTQYF
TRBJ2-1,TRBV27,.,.,TGTGCCAGCAGTCTAAGAACTAGCAGCTCCTACAATGAGCAGTTCTTC,CASSLRTSSSYNEQFF
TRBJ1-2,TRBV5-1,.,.,TGCGCCAGCAGCGCCAATTCAGCCTCCTATGGCTACACCTTC,CASSANSASYGYTF
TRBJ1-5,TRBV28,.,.,TGTGCCAGCAGTATCCTTTGGAGGGAGGGGAATCAGCCCCAGCATTTT,CASSILWREGNQPQHF
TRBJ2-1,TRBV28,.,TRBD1,TGTGCCAGCAGTTTGGAGACAGGGAGGCAGTTCTTC,CASSLETGRQFF
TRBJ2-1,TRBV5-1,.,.,TGCGCCAGCACTCTCCTCGGCCAGCGGGTCAATGAGCAGTTCTTC,CASTLLGQRVNEQFF
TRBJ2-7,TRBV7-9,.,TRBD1,TGTGCCAGCAGCTCCCCGGACAGGGCGGAATACGAGCAGTACTTC,CASSSPDRAEYEQYF
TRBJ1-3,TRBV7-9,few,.,TGTGCCAGCAGCTTAGAGGGGTCCGGAAACACCATATATTTT,CASSLEGSGNTIYF
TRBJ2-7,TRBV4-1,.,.,TGCGCCAGCAGGGCCCTCGGGGGCGAGGATTCTTACGAGCAGTACTTC,CASRALGGEDSYEQYF
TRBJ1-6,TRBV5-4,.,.,TGTGCCAGCAGCTTCCAGGGTACCTATAATTCACCCCTCCACTTC,CASSFQGTYNSPLHF
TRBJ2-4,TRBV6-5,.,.,TGTGCCAGCAGCAGGGGGGTATCAAACATTCAGTACTTC,CASSRGVSNIQYF
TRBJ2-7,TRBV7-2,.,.,TGTGCCAGCAGCTTAGTTGCAGGCTGGTACGAGCAGTACTTC,CASSLVAGWYEQYF
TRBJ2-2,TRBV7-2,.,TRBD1,TGTGCCAGCAGCCTTGACAGGGCCGGGGAGCTGTTTTTT,CASSLDRAGELFF
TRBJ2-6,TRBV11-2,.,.,TGTGCCAGCAGCTTAATCGGGGCTGGGGCCAACGTCCTGACTTTC,CASSLIGAGANVLTF
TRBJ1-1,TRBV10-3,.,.,TGTGCCTCCTCAACTGGAGTGAACACTGAAGCTTTCTTT,CASSTGVNTEAFF
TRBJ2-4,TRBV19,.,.,TGTGCCAGTAGTATGGGGGACCTAGCCAAAAACATTCAGTACTTC,CASSMGDLAKNIQYF
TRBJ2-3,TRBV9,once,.,TGTGCCAGCAGCGTCACGGGGGAGCCAGATACGCAGTATTTT,CASSVTGEPDTQYF
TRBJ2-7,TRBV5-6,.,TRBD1,TGTGCCAGCAGCCTCGAGCACCAACCGACAGGGGGTTACGAGCAGTACTTC,CASSLEHQPTGGYEQYF
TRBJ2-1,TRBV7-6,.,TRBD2,TGTGCCAGCAGCCGGGGACTAGCCGAAAGCTCCTACAATGAGCAGTTCTTC,CASSRGLAESSYNEQFF
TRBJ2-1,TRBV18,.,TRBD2,TGTGCCAGCTCCCCTCGACTAGCGAAAAATGAGCAGTTCTTC,CASSPRLAKNEQFF
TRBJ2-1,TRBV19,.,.,TGTGCCAGTAGTGTGAGGGTCGGGTCCCATGAGCAGTTCTTC,CASSVRVGSHEQFF
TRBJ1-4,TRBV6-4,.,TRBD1,TGTGCCAGCACTGACTCAGGGGGGGGGAGTGAAAAACTGTTTTTT,CASTDSGGGSEKLFF
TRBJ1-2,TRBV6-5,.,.,TGTGCCAGCAGTTACTCTTACAGTAACTATGGCTACACCTTC,CASSYSYSNYGYTF
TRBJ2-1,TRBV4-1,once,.,TGCGCCAGCAGCCAAGACCCCCAATACGGCCTCGACAATGAGCAGTTCTTC,CASSQDPQYGLDNEQFF
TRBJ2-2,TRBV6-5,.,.,TGTGCCAGCAGTTACTCAGGGGCGAACACCGGGGAGCTGTTTTTT,CASSYSGANTGELFF
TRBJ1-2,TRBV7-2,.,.,TGTGCCAGCAGCTTCGAACTCAGGGGCGGCTACACCTTC,CASSFELRGGYTF
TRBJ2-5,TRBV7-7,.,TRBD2,TGTGCTAGCAGCTTAGGACTAGCGGGAGAGACCCAGTACTTC,CASSLGLAGETQYF
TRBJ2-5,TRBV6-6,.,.,TGTGCCAGCAGTTACATGGGGAGCCAAGAGACCCAGTACTTC,CASSYMGSQETQYF
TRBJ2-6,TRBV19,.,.,TGTGCCAGTAGTGCACCTTACTCGACAGGCCCCTCTGGGGCCAACGTCCTGACTTTC,CASSAPYSTGPSGANVLTF
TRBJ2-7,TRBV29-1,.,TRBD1,TGCAGCGTGGACAGGGGGCGCGAGCAGTACTTC,CSVDRGREQYF
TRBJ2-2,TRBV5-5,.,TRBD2,TGTGCCAGCAGCTTGTGGGGCGCGGGGGCGAACACCGGGGAGCTGTTTTTT,CASSLWGAGANTGELFF
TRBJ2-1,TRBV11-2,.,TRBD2,TGTGCCAGCAGCCTGTTAGCGGGAGGTACAATGAATGAGCAGTTCTTC,CASSLLAGGTMNEQFF
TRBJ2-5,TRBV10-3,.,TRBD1,TGTGCCATCAGGGACAGGTCTGAGACCCAGTACTTC,CAIRDRSETQYF
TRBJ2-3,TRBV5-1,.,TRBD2,TGCGCCAGCAGTAGGGCGTGGACTAGCGGGAGGGTCGTGACAGATACGCAGTATTTT,CASSRAWTSGRVVTDTQYF
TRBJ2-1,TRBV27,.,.,TGTGCCAGCAGTCCCCCCTGGCGGGGCCACAATGAGCAGTTCTTC,CASSPPWRGHNEQFF
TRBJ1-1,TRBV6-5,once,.,TGTGCCAGCACCCGGAAGGGGAACACTGAAGCTTTCTTT,CASTRKGNTEAFF
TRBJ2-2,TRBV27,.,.,TGTGCCAGCAGTTTTACTGTTTTGGGCCGCACCGGGGAGCTGTTTTTT,CASSFTVLGRTGELFF
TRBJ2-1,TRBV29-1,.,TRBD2,TGCAGCGTTGAAGTTCCCAGGCGCGGGAGGATCGTCTACAATGAGCAGTTCTTC,CSVEVPRRGRIVYNEQFF
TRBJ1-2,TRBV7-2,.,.,TGTGCCAGCAGCTTATGGGGAGGTGGTGGCTACACCTTC,CASSLWGGGGYTF
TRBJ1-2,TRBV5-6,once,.,TGTGCCAGCAGCTTGGCCGCGGGGGAACTCTTC,CASSLAAGELF
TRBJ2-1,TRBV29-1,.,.,TGCAGCGTTGCCGACGCCCGTTACAATGAGCAGTTCTTC,CSVADARYNEQFF
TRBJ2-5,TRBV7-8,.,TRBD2,TGTGCCAGCAGCAACGGACTAGCGGGAGGGGATGGCTACTTC,CASSNGLAGGDGYF
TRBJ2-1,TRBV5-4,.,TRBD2,TGTGCCAGCAGCCCCTCCGGGACTAGCTACAATGAGCAGTTCTTC,CASSPSGTSYNEQFF
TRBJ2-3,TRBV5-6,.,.,TGTGCCAGCAGCTTGGCAACAGATACGCAGTATTTT,CASSLATDTQYF
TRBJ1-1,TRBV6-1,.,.,TGTGCCAGCAGTGAAGCGGTACTCCCTGAAGCTTTCTTT,CASSEAVLPEAFF
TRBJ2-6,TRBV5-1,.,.,TGCGCCAGCAGCTCGGTCTCTGGGGCCAACGTCCTGACTTTC,CASSSVSGANVLTF
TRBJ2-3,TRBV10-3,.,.,TGTGCCATCAGTGAGCAACTGGGGGGCACAGATACGCAGTATTTT,CAISEQLGGTDTQYF
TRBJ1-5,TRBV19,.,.,TGTGCCAGTAGTATAGATTTAGGGGGTGGCCCTCGCAATCAGCCCCAGCATTTT,CASSIDLGGGPRNQPQHF
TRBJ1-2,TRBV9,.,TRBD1,TGTGCCAGCAGCGTAGCGTACAGGGGTCGATATGGCTACACCTTC,CASSVAYRGRYGYTF
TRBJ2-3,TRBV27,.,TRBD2,TGTGCCTCCCTCCAAAGCGGGAGTTTACCGGATACGCAGTATTTT,CASLQSGSLPDTQYF
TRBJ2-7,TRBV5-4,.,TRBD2,TGTGCCAGCAACCAAGCGGGAGGGGCCCACGAGCAGTACTTC,CASNQAGGAHEQYF